This TCR beta chain was sequenced in a study of T cells in Graves' hyperthyroidism and ophthalmopathy. Trimming cost V 6 bases and J 1 base, with 9 bases left between them. CDR1 is MNHNS and CDR2 is SASEGT in the germline V gene. There are 13 residues in the CDR3. RNA transcripts served as the template for amplifying TCR beta CDR3 regions. An initial round of RT-PCR targeting the TCR CDR3 relied on the HTBI primer set. TCRdb processed the multiplex PCR reads anew with MiXCR; each CDR3 protein has one entry. This table holds hundreds of thousands of distinct CDR3 sequences, 17% found once. This clonotype was picked up many times.

The receptor was derived from a woman younger than 30 with Graves' ophthalmopathy. The chain employs TRBV6-1 and TRBJ1-1, with a weak D call TRBD1 (5 bases). What was sequenced was blood. The CDR3 is CASSHGQNTEAFF. The CDR3 DNA is TGTGCCAGCAGCCACGGACAGAACACTGAAGCTTTCTTT.